This T cell receptor beta chain derives from a study of vaccination and CD4 T cells after COVID-19. On the study more broadly: The post-COVID sampling time was a median 101 days after diagnosis, ranging from 35 to 161.

This clonotype is deemed medium-sized. Its antigen is undetermined. Specified treatment: approximately 11-day PBMC culture with coronavirus spike peptide pools or control peptides (ViraFEST assay). During the years 2011-2018, before the COVID-19 pandemic, the unexposed donor's CD4+ T cells were collected. The study sequenced cultured CD4+ T cell DNA using the Oncomine TCR Beta short-read assay. TCRdb passed the PCR reads through MiXCR, listing each CDR3 protein once. The sample holds 1,000 or so distinct CDR3 sequences, around 15% seen once. Germline V gene lookup returns CDR1 SEHNR and CDR2 FQNEAQ (reference sequence). The CDR3 is 15 amino acids. Trimming at V came to 3 bases and at J to 5 bases, leaving 10 bases not matched to a gene.

Sequenced material: CD4+ T cells from blood, cultured in vitro. This clonotype was sampled from a human donor in good health. The chain uses TRBV7-9 and TRBJ2-7, with 7 positions matching TRBD2. The CDR3 loop reads CASSFSGGGSHEQYF. CDR3 DNA sequence: TGTGCCAGCAGCTTTAGTGGAGGCGGGAGCCACGAGCAGTACTTC.